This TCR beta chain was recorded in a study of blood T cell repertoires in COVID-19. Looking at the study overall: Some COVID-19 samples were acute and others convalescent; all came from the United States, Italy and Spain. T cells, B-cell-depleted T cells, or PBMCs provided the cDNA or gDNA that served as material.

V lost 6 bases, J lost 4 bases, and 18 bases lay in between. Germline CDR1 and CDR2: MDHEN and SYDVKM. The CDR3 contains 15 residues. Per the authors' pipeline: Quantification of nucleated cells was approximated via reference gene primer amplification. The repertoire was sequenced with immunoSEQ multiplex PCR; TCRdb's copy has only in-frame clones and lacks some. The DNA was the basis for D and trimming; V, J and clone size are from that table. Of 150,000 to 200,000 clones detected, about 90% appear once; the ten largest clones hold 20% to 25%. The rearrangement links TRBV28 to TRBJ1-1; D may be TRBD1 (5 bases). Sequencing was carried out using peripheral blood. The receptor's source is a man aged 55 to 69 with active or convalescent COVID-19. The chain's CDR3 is CASSYLLGGSTEAFF. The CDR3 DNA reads TGTGCCAGCAGCTACCTTCTGGGGGGTAGCACTGAAGCTTTCTTT.